This TCR beta chain was captured by sequencing in a study of blood T cells in healthy people across ages. Alongside a J-beta primer mix, a sample-barcoded 5' primer served in a second PCR lasting roughly 6 to 11 cycles. From each sample, at least 2.5 million paired-end reads containing CDR3 were obtained. TCRdb redid the calling of the 5' RACE reads with MiXCR, one entry per CDR3 protein. The data contain about a million distinct CDR3 sequences, 35% to 40% of them seen just once; the ten biggest clones take up around 12%. This clonotype appeared many times. The antigen remains unidentified. General observations from the study: Per million T cells, the diversity of TCR beta decreased roughly linearly as age advanced. Observed TCR beta diversity showed a strong correlation with the percentage of naive T cells as measured by flow cytometry. Diversity figures derived from one million T cells were judged to underestimate the true value.

The sequenced sample consisted of blood. The receptor was isolated from a man between 18 and 29 years old in good health.

CDR3 sequence: CASSPRTGDLNYGYTF. CDR3 DNA: TGTGCCAGCAGCCCTAGGACAGGAGACCTCAACTATGGCTACACCTTC. The genes are TRBV12-3 or TRBV12-4 and TRBJ1-2, with TRBD1 identical over 7 bases. The V gene end was trimmed by 6 bases and the J gene end by 2 bases; junction bases not matched to a gene: 12. The CDR3 length is 16 residues.